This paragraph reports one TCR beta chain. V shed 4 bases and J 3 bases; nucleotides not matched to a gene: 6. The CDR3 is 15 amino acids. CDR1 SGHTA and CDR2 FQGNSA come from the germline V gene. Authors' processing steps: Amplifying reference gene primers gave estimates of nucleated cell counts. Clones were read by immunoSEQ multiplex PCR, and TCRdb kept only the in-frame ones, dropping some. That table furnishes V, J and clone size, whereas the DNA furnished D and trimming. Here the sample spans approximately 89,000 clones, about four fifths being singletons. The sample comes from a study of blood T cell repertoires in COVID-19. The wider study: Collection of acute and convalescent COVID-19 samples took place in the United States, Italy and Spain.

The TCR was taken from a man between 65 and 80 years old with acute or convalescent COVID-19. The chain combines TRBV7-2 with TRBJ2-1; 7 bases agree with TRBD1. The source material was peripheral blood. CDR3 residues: CASSYTGVNYNEQFF. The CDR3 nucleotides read TGTGCCAGCAGCTACACAGGGGTGAACTACAATGAGCAGTTCTTC.